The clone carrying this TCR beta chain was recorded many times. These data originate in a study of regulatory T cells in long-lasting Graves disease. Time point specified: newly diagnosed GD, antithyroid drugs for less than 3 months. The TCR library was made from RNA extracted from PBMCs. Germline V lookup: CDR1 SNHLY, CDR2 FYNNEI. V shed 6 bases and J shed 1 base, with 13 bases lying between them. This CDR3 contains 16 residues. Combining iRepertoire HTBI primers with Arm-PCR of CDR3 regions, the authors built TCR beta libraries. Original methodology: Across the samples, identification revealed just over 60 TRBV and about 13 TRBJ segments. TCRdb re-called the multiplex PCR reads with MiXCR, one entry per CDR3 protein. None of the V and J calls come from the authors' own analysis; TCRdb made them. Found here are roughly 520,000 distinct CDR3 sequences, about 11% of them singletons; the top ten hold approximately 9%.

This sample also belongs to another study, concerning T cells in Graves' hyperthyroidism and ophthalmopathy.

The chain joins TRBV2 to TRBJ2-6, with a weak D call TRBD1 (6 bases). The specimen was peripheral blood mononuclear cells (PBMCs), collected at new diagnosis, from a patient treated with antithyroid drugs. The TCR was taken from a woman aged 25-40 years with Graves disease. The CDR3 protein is CASSWDNLSGANVLTF. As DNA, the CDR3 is TGTGCCAGCAGCTGGGACAACCTATCTGGGGCCAACGTCCTGACTTTC.